This note documents a single TCR beta chain sequence. What it recognizes is unknown. A multiplex PCR was run with 60 Vbeta primers and 13 Jbeta primers. Sequenced by immunoSEQ multiplex PCR; TCRdb stores in-frame clones only, minus some. The data show approximately 150,000 clones, over 70% seen once. This CDR3 is 15 amino acids long. V lost 2 bases and J lost 0; bases outside the gene matches: 2. From germline, CDR1 is SEHNR and CDR2 FQNEAQ (reference sequence). This record comes from a study of cytomegalovirus exposure and HLA in healthy donors. Study-level points and caveats: In an earlier analysis, in several hundred donors, most V segments appeared productive either ~87% or ~30% of the time.

Sequenced material: PBMCs. The origin of this receptor is a male donor in good health and CMV-seropositive. The V gene is TRBV7-9, the J gene TRBJ2-3, with 7 bases lining up with TRBD1. The CDR3 DNA reads TGTGCCAGCAGCTTAAGGGGGCCGAGCACAGATACGCAGTATTTT. Residues: CASSLRGPSTDTQYF.